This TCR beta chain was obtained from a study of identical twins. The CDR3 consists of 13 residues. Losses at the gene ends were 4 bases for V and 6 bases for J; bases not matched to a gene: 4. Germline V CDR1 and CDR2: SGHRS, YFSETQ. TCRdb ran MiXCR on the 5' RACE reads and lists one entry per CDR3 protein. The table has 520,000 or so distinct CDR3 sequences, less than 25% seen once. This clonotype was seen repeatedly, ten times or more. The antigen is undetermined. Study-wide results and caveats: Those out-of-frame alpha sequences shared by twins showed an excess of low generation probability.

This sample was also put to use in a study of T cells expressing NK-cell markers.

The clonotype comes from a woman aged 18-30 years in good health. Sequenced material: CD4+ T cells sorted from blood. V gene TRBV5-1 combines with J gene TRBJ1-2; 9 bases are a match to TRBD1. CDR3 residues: CASSGGQGDGYTF. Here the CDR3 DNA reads TGCGCCAGCAGCGGGGGACAGGGCGATGGCTACACCTTC. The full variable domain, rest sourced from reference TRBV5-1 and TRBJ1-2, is KAGVTQTPRYLIKTRGQQVTLSCSPISGHRSVSWYQQTPGQGLQFLFEYFSETQRNKGNFPGRFSGRQFSNSRSEMNVSTLELGDSALYLCASSGGQGDGYTFGSGTRLTVV.